These 22 T cell receptor beta chains share one sample of origin, sequenced in a study of blood T cell repertoires in COVID-19. Generated by immunoSEQ multiplex PCR, the TCRdb table keeps only in-frame clones and is missing some. The repertoire consists of under 250,000 clones, with over 75% occurring once and the leading ten covering 7.5% to 9%. Specimen: peripheral blood. These receptor sequences come from a woman over 75 with acute or convalescent COVID-19.

The rearrangement uses TRBV18 and TRBJ2-1; 8 nucleotides align to TRBD1. The V gene's germline CDR1 is KGHSH and CDR2 LQKENI. The CDR3 sequence is 15 residues long. V lost 3 bases and J lost 8; bases outside the gene matches: 9. Here the CDR3 reads CASSPNRDRPDEQFF. The CDR3 DNA is TGTGCCAGCTCACCGAACAGGGACAGGCCGGATGAGCAGTTCTTC.

This clone occurred once. This chain uses TRBV5-4 with TRBJ2-3; 16 positions match TRBD2. CDR1 and CDR2 (germline): SGHNT, YYREEE (reference sequence). The CDR3 length is 16 residues. V shed 4 bases and J 6 bases; nucleotides not matched to a gene: 5. The CDR3 loop is CASSLGLAGGADTQYF. DNA for the CDR3: TGTGCCAGCAGCCTGGGACTAGCGGGAGGGGCGGATACGCAGTATTTT.

This chain joins TRBV18 and TRBJ2-7; 9 nucleotides agree with TRBD2. The junction had 9 bases not matched to a gene; V was cut back by 6 bases and J by 3 bases. This CDR3 spans 15 amino acids. The germline CDR1 and CDR2 sequences are KGHSH and LQKENI. CDR3 residues: CASSEVAGEIYEQYF. DNA of the CDR3: TGTGCCAGCTCCGAAGTAGCGGGAGAAATCTACGAGCAGTACTTC.

The J gene is TRBJ2-1, the V gene TRBV3-1 (or the pseudogene TRBV3-2); 8 positions agree with TRBD2. V trimming: 7 bases; J trimming: 4 bases; junction bases outside the gene matches: 12. Germline V lookup: CDR1 LGHDT, CDR2 YNNKEL (reference sequence). The CDR3 extends over 16 amino acids. Here the CDR3 reads CASTLGGASHYNEQFF. The CDR3 DNA follows: TGTGCCAGCACCCTCGGGGGGGCATCACATTACAATGAGCAGTTCTTC.

Concerning this clone: Other nucleotide sequences in the sample specify the same CDR3. V usage is TRBV5-1 and J usage is TRBJ1-6; 7 nucleotides match TRBD1. Unmatched junction bases numbered 1, after V lost 2 bases and J lost 5 bases. The CDR3 spans 14 residues. CDR1 and CDR2 (germline): SGHRS, YFSETQ. CDR3 DNA: TGCGCCAGCAGCTTAGGACAGGATAATTCACCCCTCCACTTT. Its translation: CASSLGQDNSPLHF.

The chain joins TRBV5-4 to TRBJ2-5; D possibly corresponds to TRBD2 (6 bases). The V gene lost 0 bases and the J gene lost 1 base, with 7 bases spanning the gap. The CDR3 length is 14 residues. The germline gives CDR1 SGHNT, CDR2 YYREEE (reference sequence). Here the CDR3 DNA reads TGTGCCAGCAGCTTGGCGGGGGTCCAAGAGACCCAGTACTTC. Its translation is CASSLAGVQETQYF.

The chain couples TRBV4-1 to TRBJ2-5; 7 bases map to TRBD2. Germline loops: CDR1 MGHRA, CDR2 YSYEKL. This CDR3 has 15 amino acids. The ends lost 2 bases at V and 0 bases at J; junction bases unmatched: 3. The CDR3 sequence: CASSQSGTNQETQYF. CDR3 coding DNA: TGCGCCAGCAGCCAATCCGGGACTAACCAAGAGACCCAGTACTTC.

The V and J genes are TRBV7-9 and TRBJ2-3; D might be TRBD2 (5 bases). Trimming removed 5 bases at V and 4 bases at J, with 13 bases between. Germline V gives CDR1 SEHNR, CDR2 FQNEAQ (reference sequence). The CDR3 is made up of 14 amino acids. CDR3 coding DNA: TGTGCCAGCAGCCGGACTCCGGCGTCAGATACGCAGTATTTT. Translation gives CASSRTPASDTQYF.

V usage is TRBV28 and J usage is TRBJ2-1; 8 bases align to TRBD2. V was clipped by 5 bases and J by 4 bases; unmatched bases: 7. Germline CDR1 MDHEN, CDR2 SYDVKM. CDR3 length: 15 amino acids. The CDR3 coding sequence is TGTGCCAGCAGTAACAGCGGGAGAGGGTACAATGAGCAGTTCTTC. Protein sequence: CASSNSGRGYNEQFF.

The V and J genes are TRBV18 and TRBJ1-5, with D possibly TRBD1 on 5 matching bases. Germline V gives CDR1 KGHSH, CDR2 LQKENI. Trimming took 6 bases from V and 0 from J, leaving 12 bases between them. The CDR3 runs to 15 residues. CDR3 sequence reads: CASSRTGDSNQPQHF. In nucleotides, the CDR3 is TGTGCCAGCTCCAGGACGGGGGATAGCAATCAGCCCCAGCATTTT. Filled out from reference TRBV18 and TRBJ1-5, the complete variable domain reads NAGVMQNPRHLVRRRGQEARLRCSPMKGHSHVYWYRQLPEEGLKFMVYLQKENIIDESGMPKERFSAEFPKEGPSILRIQQVVRGDSAAYFCASSRTGDSNQPQHFGDGTRLSIL.

The J gene is TRBJ1-2, the V gene TRBV19, with a possible D match to TRBD1 (6 bases). This CDR3 spans 13 amino acids. The germline V and J ends were trimmed by 7 bases and 5 bases, with 14 bases remaining between them. In germline, CDR1 is LNHDA, CDR2 SQIVND (reference sequence). For the CDR3, the DNA is TGTGCCAGTATGCAGGGGTCCTTTTATGGCTACACCTTC. Translation: CASMQGSFYGYTF. The entire variable domain, with the rest obtained from reference TRBV19 and TRBJ1-2, is as follows: DGGITQSPKYLFRKEGQNVTLSCEQNLNHDAMYWYRQDPGQGLRLIYYSQIVNDFQKGDIAEGYSVSREKKESFPLTVTSAQKNPTAFYLCASMQGSFYGYTFGSGTRLTVV.

This clone has only one observation. The rearrangement links TRBV19 to TRBJ1-1; the D is unclear. This CDR3 has 16 residues. The V end was cut by 8 bases, the J end by 4 bases, with 23 bases between. In germline, CDR1 is LNHDA, CDR2 SQIVND (reference sequence). This CDR3 reads CASCPGRSTGSTEAFF. CDR3 nucleotides: TGTGCCAGTTGCCCTGGACGGTCAACCGGGAGCACTGAAGCTTTCTTT. The full variable domain, in which reference TRBV19 and TRBJ1-1 provide the parts outside the CDR3, is DGGITQSPKYLFRKEGQNVTLSCEQNLNHDAMYWYRQDPGQGLRLIYYSQIVNDFQKGDIAEGYSVSREKKESFPLTVTSAQKNPTAFYLCASCPGRSTGSTEAFFGQGTRLTVV.

The chain couples TRBV3-1 (or the pseudogene TRBV3-2) to TRBJ1-6; possibly TRBD1 for D (5 bases). The CDR3 spans 18 residues. Germline V gives CDR1 LGHDT, CDR2 YNNKEL (reference sequence). V gave up 1 base and J gave up 0 bases, with 13 bases separating them. In DNA, the CDR3 is TGTGCCAGCAGCCAAGGGCTCGGGGGAGGCTCCTATAATTCACCCCTCCACTTT. Translation: CASSQGLGGGSYNSPLHF.

The rearrangement joins TRBV7-2 to TRBJ1-3, with no clear D. The CDR3 totals 16 residues. CDR1 SGHTA and CDR2 FQGNSA come from the germline V gene. The V and J ends lost 5 bases and 1 base respectively, with 15 bases between them. The DNA of the CDR3 is TGTGCCAGCAGCCCCGAGGGATCCTGGTCTGGAAACACCATATATTTT. This sequence encodes CASSPEGSWSGNTIYF.

This rearrangement joins TRBV3-1 (or the pseudogene TRBV3-2) to TRBJ1-4, with D uncertain. This CDR3 contains 12 residues. The V end lost 1 base, the J end lost 7 bases, and 4 bases lay between the germline ends. From germline, CDR1 is LGHDT and CDR2 YNNKEL (reference sequence). The CDR3 DNA reads TGTGCCAGCAGCCAAGTTCGTGAAAAACTGTTTTTT. As protein: CASSQVREKLFF.

V and J are TRBV6-1 and TRBJ2-1; 12 nucleotides match TRBD2. The CDR3 is 15 amino acids. With 2 bases clipped from V and 9 bases from J, the junction kept 5 bases outside the gene matches. CDR1 is MNHNS and CDR2 is SASEGT in the germline V gene. This chain's CDR3 is CASSEPGLAGFEQFF. The DNA for the CDR3 is TGTGCCAGCAGTGAACCTGGACTAGCGGGATTTGAGCAGTTCTTC.

V and J are TRBV2 and TRBJ1-2; a possible D gene is TRBD1 (5 bases). The CDR3 runs 14 residues. The V end was cut by 6 bases, the J end by 2 bases, with 13 bases between. Germline V CDR1 and CDR2: SNHLY, FYNNEI. The CDR3, as DNA: TGTGCCAGCAGACCCTCACGGACAAACTATGGCTACACCTTC. Translated: CASRPSRTNYGYTF.

J is TRBJ2-1 and V is TRBV20-1; the D is unclear. The V gene's germline CDR1 is DFQATT and CDR2 SNEGSKA (reference sequence). Trimming stripped 1 base from V and 10 bases from J, with 5 bases between. The CDR3 runs 10 residues. As DNA, the CDR3 is TGCAGTGCTAGAGCCTCGGAGCAGTTCTTC. This translates into CSARASEQFF.

About this clone: At the DNA level, this CDR3 is encoded by other sequences in the same sample as well. The rearrangement joins TRBV5-1 to TRBJ2-3; no reliable D call. The CDR3 extends over 13 amino acids. Trimming stripped 1 base from V and 0 bases from J, with 3 bases between. Per germline, CDR1 SGHRS and CDR2 YFSETQ. The CDR3 DNA reads as TGCGCCAGCAGCTTGTCTAGCACAGATACGCAGTATTTT. Its translation: CASSLSSTDTQYF. Full variable domain (missing parts from reference TRBV5-1 and TRBJ2-3): KAGVTQTPRYLIKTRGQQVTLSCSPISGHRSVSWYQQTPGQGLQFLFEYFSETQRNKGNFPGRFSGRQFSNSRSEMNVSTLELGDSALYLCASSLSSTDTQYFGPGTRLTVL.

The chain joins TRBV18 to TRBJ2-7, with no clear D. The CDR3 is 15 amino acids. Germline V gene data show CDR1 as KGHSH and CDR2 as LQKENI. V was trimmed by 3 bases and J by 3 bases, leaving 15 bases between them. In DNA, the CDR3 is TGTGCCAGCTCACCCGGAATTGGAGTTAACTACGAGCAGTACTTC. Its translation: CASSPGIGVNYEQYF.

This chain joins TRBV6-5 and TRBJ1-4, with TRBD1 as a possible D gene (5 bases). The CDR3 extends over 15 amino acids. Trimming removed 5 bases at V and 13 bases at J, with 23 bases between. Germline CDR1 is MNHEY and CDR2 is SVGAGI. CDR3 residues: CASSTGRGTTDRLFF. The CDR3 nucleotides are TGTGCCAGCAGTACGGGGCGGGGGACGACCGACAGACTGTTTTTT.

The chain uses TRBV3-1 (or the pseudogene TRBV3-2) and TRBJ1-2, with 7 bases fitting TRBD1. The CDR3 extends over 14 amino acids. The trim removed 1 base at V and 7 bases at J, leaving 6 bases unmatched. Germline CDR1 is LGHDT and CDR2 is YNNKEL (reference sequence). The DNA for the CDR3 is TGTGCCAGCAGCCAAGGACAGGGTATACGTGGCTACACCTTC. Translated: CASSQGQGIRGYTF.